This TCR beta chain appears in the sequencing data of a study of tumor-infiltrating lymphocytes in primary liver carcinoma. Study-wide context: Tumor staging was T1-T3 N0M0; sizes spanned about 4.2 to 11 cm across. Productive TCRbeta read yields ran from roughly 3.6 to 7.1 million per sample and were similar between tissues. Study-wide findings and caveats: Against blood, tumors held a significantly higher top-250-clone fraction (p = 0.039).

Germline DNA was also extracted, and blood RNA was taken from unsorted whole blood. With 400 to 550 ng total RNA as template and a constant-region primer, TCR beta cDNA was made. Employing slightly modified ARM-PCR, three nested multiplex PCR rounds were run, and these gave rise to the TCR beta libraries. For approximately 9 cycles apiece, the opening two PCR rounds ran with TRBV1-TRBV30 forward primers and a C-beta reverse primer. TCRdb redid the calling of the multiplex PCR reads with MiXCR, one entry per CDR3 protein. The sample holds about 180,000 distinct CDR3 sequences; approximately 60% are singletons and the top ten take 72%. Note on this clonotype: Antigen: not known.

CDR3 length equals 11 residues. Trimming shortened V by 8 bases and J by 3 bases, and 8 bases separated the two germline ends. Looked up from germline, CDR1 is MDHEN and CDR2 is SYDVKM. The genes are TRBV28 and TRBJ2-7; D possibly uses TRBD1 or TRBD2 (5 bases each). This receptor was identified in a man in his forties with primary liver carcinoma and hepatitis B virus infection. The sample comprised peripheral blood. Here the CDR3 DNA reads TGTGCCAGCGGGGACCACTACGAGCAGTACTTC. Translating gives CASGDHYEQYF.